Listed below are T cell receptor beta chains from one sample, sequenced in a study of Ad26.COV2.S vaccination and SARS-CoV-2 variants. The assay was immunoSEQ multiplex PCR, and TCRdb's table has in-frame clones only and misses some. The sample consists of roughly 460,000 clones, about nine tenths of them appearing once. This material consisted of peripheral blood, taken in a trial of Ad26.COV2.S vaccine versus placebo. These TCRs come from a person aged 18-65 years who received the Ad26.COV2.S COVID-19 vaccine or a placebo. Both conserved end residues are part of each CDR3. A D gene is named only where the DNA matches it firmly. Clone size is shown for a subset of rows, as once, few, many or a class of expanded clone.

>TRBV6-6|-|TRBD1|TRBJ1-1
TGTGCCAGCAGTTACACAGGGGACGGGAGGCCTGAAGCTTTCTTT
CASSYTGDGRPEAFF
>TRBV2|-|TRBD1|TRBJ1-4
TGTGCCAGCAGTGATCTTGACAGGGCGAATGAAAAACTGTTTTTT
CASSDLDRANEKLFF
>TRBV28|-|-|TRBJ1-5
TGTGCCAGCAGTGTCCCGACAGGTAGCAATCAGCCCCAGCATTTT
CASSVPTGSNQPQHF
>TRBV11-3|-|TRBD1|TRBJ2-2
TGTGCCAGCAGCTCCTGGACAGGGGCCCCCACCGGGGAGCTGTTTTTT
CASSSWTGAPTGELFF
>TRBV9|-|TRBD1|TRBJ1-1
TGTGCCAGCAGCTCCAGGGGGTCAGGGGCGCACACTGAAGCTTTCTTT
CASSSRGSGAHTEAFF
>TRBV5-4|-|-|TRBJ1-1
TGTGCCAGCAGCTTGGGTCCAGGGAGTTTGGGCACTGAAGCTTTCTTT
CASSLGPGSLGTEAFF
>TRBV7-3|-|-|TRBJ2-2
TGTGCCAGCAGCTTATCCGGGACTCTAAACACCGGGGAGCTGTTTTTT
CASSLSGTLNTGELFF
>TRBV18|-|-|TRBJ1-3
TGTGCCAGCTCACTTCAGGACGTTAACACCATATATTTT
CASSLQDVNTIYF
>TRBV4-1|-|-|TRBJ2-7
TGCGCCAGCAGCCAAGGGTGGGGGGATTTCGCCTACGAGCAGTACTTC
CASSQGWGDFAYEQYF
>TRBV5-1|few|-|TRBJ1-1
TGCGCCAGCAGCTTGGTAGCGGGAAGCACTGAAGCTTTCTTT
CASSLVAGSTEAFF
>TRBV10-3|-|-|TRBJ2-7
TGTGCCATCAAGGGGGTCCACGAGCAGTACTTC
CAIKGVHEQYF
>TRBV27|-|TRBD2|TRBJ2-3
TGTGCCAGCAGTCGCTTGGGTACTAGCGGGGGCTGGAGGAATACGCAGTATTTT
CASSRLGTSGGWRNTQYF
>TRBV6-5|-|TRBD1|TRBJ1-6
TGTGCCAGCAGGGAGACAGGGCCCACCCTCCACTTT
CASRETGPTLHF
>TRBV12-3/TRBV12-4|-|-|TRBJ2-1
TGTGCCAGCGAGCCCCCGGGCGATGAGCAGTTCTTC
CASEPPGDEQFF
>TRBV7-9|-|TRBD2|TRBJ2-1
TGTGCCAGCAGCTTACCGACTAGCGGGAGTGGCAATGAGCAGTTCTTC
CASSLPTSGSGNEQFF
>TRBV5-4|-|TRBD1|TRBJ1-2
TGTGCCAGCAGCTCGTGGACAGGGAGGACTATTGGCTACACCTTC
CASSSWTGRTIGYTF
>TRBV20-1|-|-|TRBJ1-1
TGCAGTGCTAGTCCCGGGGGCATGAACACTGAAGCTTTCTTT
CSASPGGMNTEAFF
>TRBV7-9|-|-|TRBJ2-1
TGTGCCAGCAGACAATATGGACAGTGGTCCTACAATGAGCAGTTCTTC
CASRQYGQWSYNEQFF
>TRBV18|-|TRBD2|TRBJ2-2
TGTGCCAGCTCACCCCTAGGCGGGAGTGCGAACACCGGGGAGCTGTTTTTT
CASSPLGGSANTGELFF
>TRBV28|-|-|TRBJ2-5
TGTGCCAGCAGTTTATGGACAGCCACGGGGGCCCAGTACTTC
CASSLWTATGAQYF
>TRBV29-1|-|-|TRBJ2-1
TGCAGCGTCGAGGGGGAGACTAGATTCAATGAGCAGTTCTTC
CSVEGETRFNEQFF
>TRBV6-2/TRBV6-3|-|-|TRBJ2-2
TGTGCCAGCAGTAACCCCGGTCAGGGAGATCGGTCCGGGGAGCTGTTTTTT
CASSNPGQGDRSGELFF
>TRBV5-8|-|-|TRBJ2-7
TGTGCCAGCAGCTTGGGACGACGGGGCGAGCAGTACTTC
CASSLGRRGEQYF
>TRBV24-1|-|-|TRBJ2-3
TGTGCCACCAGTGGAGGGGGAACAGATACGCAGTATTTT
CATSGGGTDTQYF
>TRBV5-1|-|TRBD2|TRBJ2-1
TGCGCCAGCGATGAGGGGACTAGCGTACCAAGTGAGCAGTTCTTC
CASDEGTSVPSEQFF
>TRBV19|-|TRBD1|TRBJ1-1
TGTGCCAGTAGTCCTCTGGACAGGCCGAACACTGAAGCTTTCTTT
CASSPLDRPNTEAFF
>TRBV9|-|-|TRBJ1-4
TGTGCCAGCAGCGGAAAGTTGGATAATGAAAAACTGTTTTTT
CASSGKLDNEKLFF
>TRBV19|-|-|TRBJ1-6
TGTGCCAGTAGTATAGGATCGGCCGGGCGTTCACCCCTCCACTTT
CASSIGSAGRSPLHF
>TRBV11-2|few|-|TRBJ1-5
TGTGCCAGCAGCTCGGGGGGGGTGAATCAGCCCCAGCATTTT
CASSSGGVNQPQHF
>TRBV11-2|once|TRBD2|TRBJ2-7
TGTGCCAGCAGCTTAACATCGGCGGGAGTGGCCTACGAGCAGTACTTC
CASSLTSAGVAYEQYF
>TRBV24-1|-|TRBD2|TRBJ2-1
TGTGCCACCAGTCGTGGAAAGCGGGAGGCCAACCCCTACTACAATGAGCAGTTCTTC
CATSRGKREANPYYNEQFF
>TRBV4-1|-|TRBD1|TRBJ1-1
TGCGCCAGCAGCCAGTACGACAGGGCCACTGAAGCTTTCTTT
CASSQYDRATEAFF
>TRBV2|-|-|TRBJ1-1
TGTGCCAGCAATTGGGCCTGGATAAACATGAACACTGAAGCTTTCTTT
CASNWAWINMNTEAFF
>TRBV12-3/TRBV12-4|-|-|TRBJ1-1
TGTGCCAGCAGTTTAGGCACAGGGTATGAAGCTTTCTTT
CASSLGTGYEAFF
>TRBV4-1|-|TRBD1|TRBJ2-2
TGCGCCAGCAGCCAAAGTCCACAGGGGGCGGGCACCGGGGAGCTGTTTTTT
CASSQSPQGAGTGELFF
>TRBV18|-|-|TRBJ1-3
TGTGCCAGCTCACCGTCTAGCCAGTACTCTGGAAACACCATATATTTT
CASSPSSQYSGNTIYF